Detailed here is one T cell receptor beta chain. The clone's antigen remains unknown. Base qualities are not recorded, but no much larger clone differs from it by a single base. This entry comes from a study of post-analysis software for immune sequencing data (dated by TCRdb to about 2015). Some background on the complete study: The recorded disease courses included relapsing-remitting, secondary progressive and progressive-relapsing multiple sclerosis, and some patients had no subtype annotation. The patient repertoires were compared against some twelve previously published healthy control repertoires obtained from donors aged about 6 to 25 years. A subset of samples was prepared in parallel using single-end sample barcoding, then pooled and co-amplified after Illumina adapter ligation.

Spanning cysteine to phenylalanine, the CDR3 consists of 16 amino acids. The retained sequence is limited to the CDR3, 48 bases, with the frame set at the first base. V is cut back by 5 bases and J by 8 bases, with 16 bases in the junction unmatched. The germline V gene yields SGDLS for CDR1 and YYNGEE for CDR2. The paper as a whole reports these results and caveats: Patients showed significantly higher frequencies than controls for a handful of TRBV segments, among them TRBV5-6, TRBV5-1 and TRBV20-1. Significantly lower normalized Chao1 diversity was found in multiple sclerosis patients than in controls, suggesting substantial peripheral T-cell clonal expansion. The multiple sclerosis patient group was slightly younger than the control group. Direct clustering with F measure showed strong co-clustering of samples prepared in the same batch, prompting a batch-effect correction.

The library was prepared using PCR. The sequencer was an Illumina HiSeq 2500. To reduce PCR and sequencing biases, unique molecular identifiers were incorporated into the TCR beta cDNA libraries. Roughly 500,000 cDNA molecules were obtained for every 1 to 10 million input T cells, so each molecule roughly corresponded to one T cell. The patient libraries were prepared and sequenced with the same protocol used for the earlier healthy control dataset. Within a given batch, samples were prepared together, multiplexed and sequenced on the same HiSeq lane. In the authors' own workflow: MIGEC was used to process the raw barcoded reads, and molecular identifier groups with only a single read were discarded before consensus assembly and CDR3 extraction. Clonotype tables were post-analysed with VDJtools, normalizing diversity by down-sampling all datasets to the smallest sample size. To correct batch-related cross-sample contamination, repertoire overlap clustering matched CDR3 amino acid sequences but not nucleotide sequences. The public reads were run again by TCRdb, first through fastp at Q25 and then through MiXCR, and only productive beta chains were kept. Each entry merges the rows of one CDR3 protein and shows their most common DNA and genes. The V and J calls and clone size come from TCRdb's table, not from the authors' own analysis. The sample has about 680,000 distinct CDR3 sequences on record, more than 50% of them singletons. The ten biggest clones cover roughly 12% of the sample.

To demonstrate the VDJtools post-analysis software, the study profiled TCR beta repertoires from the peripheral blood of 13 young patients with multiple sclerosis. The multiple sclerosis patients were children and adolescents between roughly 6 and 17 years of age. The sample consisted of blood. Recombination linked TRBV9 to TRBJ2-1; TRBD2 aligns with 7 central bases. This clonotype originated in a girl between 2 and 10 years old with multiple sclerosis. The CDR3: CASRPGEGIGAYEQFF. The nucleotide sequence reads TGTGCCAGCAGGCCCGGGGAGGGCATCGGGGCGTATGAGCAGTTCTTC. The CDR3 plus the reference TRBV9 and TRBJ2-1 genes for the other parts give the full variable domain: DSGVTQTPKHLITATGQRVTLRCSPRSGDLSVYWYQQSLDQGLQFLIQYYNGEERAKGNILERFSAQQFPDLHSELNLSSLELGDSALYFCASRPGEGIGAYEQFFGPGTRLTVL.